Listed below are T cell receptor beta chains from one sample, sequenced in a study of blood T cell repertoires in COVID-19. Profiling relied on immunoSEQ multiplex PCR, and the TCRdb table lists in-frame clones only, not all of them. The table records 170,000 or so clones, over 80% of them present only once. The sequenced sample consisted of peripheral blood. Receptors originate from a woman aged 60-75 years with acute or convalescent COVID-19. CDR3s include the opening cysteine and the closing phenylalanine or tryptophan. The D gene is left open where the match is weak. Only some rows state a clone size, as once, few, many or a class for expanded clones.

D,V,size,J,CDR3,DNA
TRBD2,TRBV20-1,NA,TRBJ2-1,CSASRLAEQFF,TGCAGTGCTAGCCGACTAGCGGAGCAGTTCTTC
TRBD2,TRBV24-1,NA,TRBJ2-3,CAPGGWPSTDTQYF,TGTGCCCCGGGAGGTTGGCCTAGCACAGATACGCAGTATTTT
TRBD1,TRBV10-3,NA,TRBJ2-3,CAISKDRGGSTDTQYF,TGTGCCATCAGCAAAGACAGGGGGGGGAGCACAGATACGCAGTATTTT
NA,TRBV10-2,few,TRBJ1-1,CASSESGANTEAFF,TGCGCCAGCAGTGAGTCGGGAGCGAACACTGAAGCTTTCTTT
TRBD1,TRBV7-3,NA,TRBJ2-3,CASSLGQLAPTDTQYF,TGTGCCAGCAGCCTGGGACAGCTAGCCCCCACAGATACGCAGTATTTT
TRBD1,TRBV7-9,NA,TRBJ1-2,CASSLQGALAHGYTF,TGTGCCAGCAGCCTACAGGGGGCGCTGGCCCATGGCTACACCTTC
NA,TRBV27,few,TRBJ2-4,CASSLDARNIQYF,TGTGCCAGCAGTTTAGACGCCAGGAACATTCAGTACTTC
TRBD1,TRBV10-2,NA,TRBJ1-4,CASLDRGSNEKLFF,TGCGCCAGCCTAGACAGGGGATCGAATGAAAAACTGTTTTTT
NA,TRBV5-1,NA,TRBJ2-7,CASSLAYEQYF,TGCGCCAGCAGCTTGGCTTACGAGCAGTACTTC
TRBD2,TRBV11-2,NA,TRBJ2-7,CASRPGTSGYEQYF,TGTGCCAGCAGGCCTGGGACTAGCGGCTACGAGCAGTACTTC
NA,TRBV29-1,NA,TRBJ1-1,CSVNQQGLGTEAFF,TGCAGCGTCAATCAACAGGGTCTTGGCACTGAAGCTTTCTTT